This T cell receptor beta chain was identified in a study of cytomegalovirus exposure and HLA in healthy donors. CDR3 size: 16 residues. Germline values: CDR1 KGHSH, CDR2 LQKENI. The V and J ends lost 3 bases and 0 bases respectively, with 11 bases between them. PCR used 60 Vbeta primers and 13 Jbeta primers. Some clones are missing from TCRdb's copy, which holds only in-frame ones; the method was immunoSEQ multiplex PCR. There are about 78,000 clones in the sample; roughly 80% occur only once, and about 34% lies in the top ten. This chain uses TRBV18 with TRBJ1-4; tentatively, D is TRBD1 (6 bases). Sequenced material: PBMCs. This clonotype was obtained from a man aged 45-60 years in good health and CMV-seropositive. The CDR3 region is CASSPGTLTTNEKLFF. DNA for the CDR3: TGTGCCAGCTCACCGGGGACACTCACAACTAATGAAAAACTGTTTTTT.